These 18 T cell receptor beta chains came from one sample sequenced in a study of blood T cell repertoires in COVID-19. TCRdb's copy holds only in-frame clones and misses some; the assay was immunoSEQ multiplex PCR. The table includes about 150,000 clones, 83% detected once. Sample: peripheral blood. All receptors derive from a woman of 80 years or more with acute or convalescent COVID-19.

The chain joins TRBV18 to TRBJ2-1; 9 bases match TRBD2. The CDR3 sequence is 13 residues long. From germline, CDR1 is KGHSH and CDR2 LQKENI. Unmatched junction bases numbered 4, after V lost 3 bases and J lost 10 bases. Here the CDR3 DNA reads TGTGCCAGCTCACCCCTAGCGGGAAGGGAGCAGTTCTTC. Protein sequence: CASSPLAGREQFF. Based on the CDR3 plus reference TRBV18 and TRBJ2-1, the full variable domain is NAGVMQNPRHLVRRRGQEARLRCSPMKGHSHVYWYRQLPEEGLKFMVYLQKENIIDESGMPKERFSAEFPKEGPSILRIQQVVRGDSAAYFCASSPLAGREQFFGPGTRLTVL.

This CDR3 is CASSIRGGRQPQHF. The CDR3 region has the DNA TGTGCCAGCAGCATCAGAGGGGGCCGCCAGCCCCAGCATTTT. The V gene is TRBV6-2 or TRBV6-3, the J gene TRBJ1-5; 7 nucleotides align to TRBD1. With V trimmed by 6 bases and J by 7 bases, 9 bases remained unmatched. Germline CDR1 and CDR2: MNHEY and SVGEGT. The CDR3 is made up of 14 amino acids.

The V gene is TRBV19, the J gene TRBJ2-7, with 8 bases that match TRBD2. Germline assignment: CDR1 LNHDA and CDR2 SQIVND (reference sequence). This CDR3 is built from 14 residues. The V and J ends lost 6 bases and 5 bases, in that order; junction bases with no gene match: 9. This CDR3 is CASRPQTSAHEQYF. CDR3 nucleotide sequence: TGTGCCAGTAGACCCCAGACTAGCGCCCACGAGCAGTACTTC.

Here the CDR3 reads CASSNWDRGSYEQYF. As DNA, the CDR3 is TGTGCCAGCAGCAACTGGGACAGGGGTTCCTACGAGCAGTACTTC. The chain has TRBV5-5 and TRBJ2-7, with 10 nucleotides matching TRBD1. This CDR3 has 15 residues. CDR1 and CDR2 from the germline V gene are SGHKS and YYEKEE (reference sequence). V lost 4 bases, J lost 1 base, and 5 bases stayed unmatched.

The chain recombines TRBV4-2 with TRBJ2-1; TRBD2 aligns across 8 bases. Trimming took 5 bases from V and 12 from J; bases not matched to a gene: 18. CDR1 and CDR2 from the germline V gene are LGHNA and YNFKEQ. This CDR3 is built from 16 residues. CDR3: CASSYYSGDNAGGQFF. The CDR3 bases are TGTGCCAGCAGCTACTATAGCGGGGACAATGCGGGGGGGCAGTTCTTC.

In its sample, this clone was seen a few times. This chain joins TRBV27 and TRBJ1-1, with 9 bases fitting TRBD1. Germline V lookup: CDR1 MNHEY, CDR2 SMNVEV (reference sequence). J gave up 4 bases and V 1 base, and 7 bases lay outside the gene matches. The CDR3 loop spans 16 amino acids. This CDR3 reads CASSLFGTGRPTEAFF. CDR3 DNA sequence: TGTGCCAGCAGTTTATTTGGGACAGGGAGACCCACTGAAGCTTTCTTT.

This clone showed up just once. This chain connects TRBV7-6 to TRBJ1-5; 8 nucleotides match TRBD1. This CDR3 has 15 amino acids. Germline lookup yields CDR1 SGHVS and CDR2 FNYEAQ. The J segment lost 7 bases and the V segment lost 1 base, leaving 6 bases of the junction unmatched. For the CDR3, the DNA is TGTGCCAGCAGCTTAGGTGGACAGGGAGAACAGCCCCAGCATTTT. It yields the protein CASSLGGQGEQPQHF.

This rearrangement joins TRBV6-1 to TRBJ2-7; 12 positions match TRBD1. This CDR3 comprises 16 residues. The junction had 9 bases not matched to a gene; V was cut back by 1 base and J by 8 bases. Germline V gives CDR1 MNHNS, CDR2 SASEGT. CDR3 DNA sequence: TGTGCCAGCAGTGAAGACACCGGGACAGGGGGCGGTAAGCAGTACTTC. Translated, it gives CASSEDTGTGGGKQYF.

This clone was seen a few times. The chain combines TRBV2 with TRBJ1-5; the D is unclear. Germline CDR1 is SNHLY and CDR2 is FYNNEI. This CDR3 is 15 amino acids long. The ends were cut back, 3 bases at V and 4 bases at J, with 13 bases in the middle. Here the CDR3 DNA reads TGTGCCAGCAGTGAGAAGACCGGGAGAAATCAGCCCCAGCATTTT. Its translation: CASSEKTGRNQPQHF.

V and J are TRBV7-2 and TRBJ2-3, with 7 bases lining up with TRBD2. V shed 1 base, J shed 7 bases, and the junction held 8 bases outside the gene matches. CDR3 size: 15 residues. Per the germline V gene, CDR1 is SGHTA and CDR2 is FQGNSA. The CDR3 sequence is CASSLGILAAHTQYF. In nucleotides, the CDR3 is TGTGCCAGCAGCTTAGGGATTCTAGCGGCCCATACGCAGTATTTT.

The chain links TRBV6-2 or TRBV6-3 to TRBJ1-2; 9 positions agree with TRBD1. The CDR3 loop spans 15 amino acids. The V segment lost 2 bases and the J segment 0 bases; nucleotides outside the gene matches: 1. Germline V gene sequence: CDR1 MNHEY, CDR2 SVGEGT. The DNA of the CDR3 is TGTGCCAGCAGTTACGGGACAGGGTCTAACTATGGCTACACCTTC. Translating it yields CASSYGTGSNYGYTF.

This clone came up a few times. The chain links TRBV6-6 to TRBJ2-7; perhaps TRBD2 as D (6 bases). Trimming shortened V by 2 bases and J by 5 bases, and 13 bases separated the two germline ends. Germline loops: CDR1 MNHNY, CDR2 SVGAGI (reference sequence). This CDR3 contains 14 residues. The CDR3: CASSYGSGVNEQYF. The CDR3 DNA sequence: TGTGCCAGCAGTTACGGTTCGGGAGTAAACGAGCAGTACTTC.

Written as DNA, the CDR3 is TGTGCCGGACGAACGGGACTAGCTCCGGCAGATACGCAGTATTTT. It is translated as CAGRTGLAPADTQYF. The chain has TRBV24-1 and TRBJ2-3, with TRBD2 matching over 9 bases. J lost 4 bases, V lost 12 bases, and 13 bases had no gene match. Germline-derived CDR1 and CDR2 are KGHDR and SFDVKD. The CDR3 extends over 15 amino acids.

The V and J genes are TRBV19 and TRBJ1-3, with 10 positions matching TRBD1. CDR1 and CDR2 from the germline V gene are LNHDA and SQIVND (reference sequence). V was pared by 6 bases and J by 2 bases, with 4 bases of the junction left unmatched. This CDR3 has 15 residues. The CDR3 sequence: CASRPGQGAGNTIYF. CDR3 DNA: TGTGCCAGTAGACCCGGACAGGGGGCTGGAAACACCATATATTTT. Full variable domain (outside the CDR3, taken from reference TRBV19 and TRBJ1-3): DGGITQSPKYLFRKEGQNVTLSCEQNLNHDAMYWYRQDPGQGLRLIYYSQIVNDFQKGDIAEGYSVSREKKESFPLTVTSAQKNPTAFYLCASRPGQGAGNTIYFGEGSWLTVV.

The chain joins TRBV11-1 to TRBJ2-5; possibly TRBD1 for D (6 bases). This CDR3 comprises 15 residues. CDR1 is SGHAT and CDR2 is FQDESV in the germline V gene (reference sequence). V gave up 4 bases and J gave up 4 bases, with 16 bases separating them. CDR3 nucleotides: TGTGCCAGCAGCTCTAAGGGACAATTGTCAGAGACCCAGTACTTC. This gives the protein CASSSKGQLSETQYF.

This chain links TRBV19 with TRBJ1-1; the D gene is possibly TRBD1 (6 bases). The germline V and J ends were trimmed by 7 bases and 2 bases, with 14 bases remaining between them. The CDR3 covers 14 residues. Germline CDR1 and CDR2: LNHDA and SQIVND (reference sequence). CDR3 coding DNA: TGTGCCAGTAAAATGGACAGTCTTAACACTGAAGCTTTCTTT. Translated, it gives CASKMDSLNTEAFF.

CDR3 loop: CASQEQGVSGNTIYF. In nucleotides, the CDR3 is TGTGCCTCCCAGGAACAGGGGGTGAGCGGAAACACCATATATTTT. The chain couples TRBV2 to TRBJ1-3; the match to TRBD1 covers 8 bases. J was trimmed by 4 bases and V by 11 bases; bases with no gene match: 13. The CDR3 runs to 15 residues. Germline CDR1 SNHLY, CDR2 FYNNEI.

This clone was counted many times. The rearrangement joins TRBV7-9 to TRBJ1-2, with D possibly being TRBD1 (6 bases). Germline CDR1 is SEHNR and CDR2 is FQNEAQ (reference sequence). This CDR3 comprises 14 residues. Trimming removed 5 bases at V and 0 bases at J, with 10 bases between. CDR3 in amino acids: CASSTSGANYGYTF. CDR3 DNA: TGTGCCAGCAGCACATCAGGGGCTAACTATGGCTACACCTTC.